These 20 T cell receptor beta chains originate from one sample sequenced in a study of read filtering for tumor transcriptome and immune sequencing. This library used approximately 370 ng RNA and molecular barcoded adaptors spanning alpha/delta and beta/gamma chains. TCRdb redid the calling of the reads with MiXCR, one entry per CDR3 protein. The sample has fewer than 150,000 distinct CDR3 sequences, approximately 13% seen once; the top ten hold 8% to 13%. Sequencing used a population of CD138-negative cells sorted from bone marrow. The origin of the receptors is a donor aged 40 or older with multiple myeloma.

This clonotype was observed at least ten times. The rearrangement links TRBV2 to TRBJ2-3, with a tentative D call TRBD2 (6 bases). V was shortened by 11 bases and J by 2 bases, with 17 bases between the two germline ends. Germline loops: CDR1 SNHLY, CDR2 FYNNEI. The CDR3 is made up of 14 amino acids. The CDR3 nucleotides read TGTGCCTATAACTCGGCGGGATCCACAGATACGCAGTATTTT. Translation: CAYNSAGSTDTQYF. Based on the CDR3 plus reference TRBV2 and TRBJ2-3, the full variable domain is EPEVTQTPSHQVTQMGQEVILRCVPISNHLYFYWYRQILGQKVEFLVSFYNNEISEKSEIFDDQFSVERPDGSNFTLKIRSTKLEDSAMYFCAYNSAGSTDTQYFGPGTRLTVL.

The table lists this clonotype with many counts. The chain employs TRBV30 and TRBJ2-1; D call uncertain. Germline CDR1 reads GTSNPN; CDR2 reads SVGIG (reference sequence). V was cut by 3 bases and J by 5 bases, with 8 bases left in between. The CDR3 spans 12 residues. DNA of the CDR3: TGTGCCTGGAGCATAATAAACAATGAGCAGTTCTTC. This sequence encodes CAWSIINNEQFF.

This clonotype has ten or more counts. This chain uses TRBV9 with TRBJ2-1, with D perhaps TRBD1 (6 bases). The germline CDR1 and CDR2 sequences are SGDLS and YYNGEE. V was trimmed by 0 bases and J by 10 bases, leaving 20 bases between them. The length of the CDR3 is 16 residues. CDR3: CASSVELVRQAGEQFF. The CDR3 bases are TGTGCCAGCAGCGTAGAACTCGTTCGACAGGCCGGCGAGCAGTTCTTC.

This clonotype has at least ten counts. CDR3 sequence: CASSSGWRETQYF. The CDR3 DNA is TGTGCCAGCAGTTCAGGGTGGAGAGAGACCCAGTACTTC. The V call is TRBV2, the J call TRBJ2-5; D is perhaps TRBD1 (5 bases). Germline-derived CDR1 and CDR2 are SNHLY and FYNNEI. This CDR3 contains 13 residues. With 5 bases removed from V and 4 bases from J, the gap between germline ends came to 11 bases.

This clonotype was found many times. The V call is TRBV18, the J call TRBJ2-3, with unresolved D. Germline V gene data show CDR1 as KGHSH and CDR2 as LQKENI. The CDR3 is 14 residues long. Trimming left V 0 bases short and J 0 bases short, with 4 bases between. The CDR3 loop is CASSPPSSTDTQYF. The CDR3 coding sequence is TGTGCCAGCTCACCACCTAGCAGCACAGATACGCAGTATTTT.

Comment on this clonotype: This could be a read error, since a much larger clone is one nucleotide away. The CDR3 coding sequence is TGCACCGTTGAAGACAGGGCTAGCGGATCCTACGAGCAGTACTTC. This translates into CTVEDRASGSYEQYF. This chain joins TRBV29-1 and TRBJ2-7; either TRBD1 or TRBD2 may fit D (7 bases each). Germline assignment: CDR1 SQVTM and CDR2 ANQGSEA. CDR3 length: 15 amino acids.

This clonotype was picked up many times. The rearrangement joins TRBV5-1 to TRBJ2-2; D unclear. The CDR3 spans 14 residues. V was cut by 0 bases and J by 2 bases, with 5 bases left in between. Germline CDR1 and CDR2: SGHRS and YFSETQ. The CDR3 nucleotides read TGCGCCAGCAGCTTGGCGGACAACACCGGGGAGCTGTTTTTT. Its translation is CASSLADNTGELFF.

This chain uses TRBV3-1 with TRBJ2-7, with 7 bases identical to TRBD2. V lost 4 bases to trimming and J lost 9 bases; unmatched junction nucleotides: 9. Germline V gene sequence: CDR1 LGHDT, CDR2 YNNKEL (reference sequence). The CDR3 totals 13 residues. The CDR3 coding sequence is TGTGCCAGCAGCCCCCAGTCGGGAGGTGGGCAGTACTTC. Its protein is CASSPQSGGGQYF.

Many counts were recorded for this clonotype. The chain employs TRBV7-9 and TRBJ1-5; TRBD1 might be the D (5 bases). The CDR3 loop spans 15 amino acids. V dropped 5 bases and J dropped 2 bases, with 13 bases sitting between them. Germline V lookup: CDR1 SEHNR, CDR2 FQNEAQ (reference sequence). For the CDR3, the DNA is TGTGCCAGCAGCCTGGACAATGGGGGCAATCAGCCCCAGCATTTT. Amino acids: CASSLDNGGNQPQHF. Variable domain in full (rest from reference TRBV7-9 and TRBJ1-5): DTGVSQNPRHKITKRGQNVTFRCDPISEHNRLYWYRQTLGQGPEFLTYFQNEAQLEKSRLLSDRFSAERPKGSFSTLEIQRTEQGDSAMYLCASSLDNGGNQPQHFGDGTRLSIL.

This clonotype was seen ten or more times. This chain joins TRBV20-1 and TRBJ2-1; weak D call: TRBD1 (5 bases). V lost 0 bases and J lost 0, with 12 bases in between. This CDR3 spans 16 amino acids. Per the germline V gene, CDR1 is DFQATT and CDR2 is SNEGSKA (reference sequence). The CDR3 sequence is CSARDSRTSSYNEQFF. In nucleotides, the CDR3 is TGCAGTGCTAGAGATAGCCGGACAAGCTCCTACAATGAGCAGTTCTTC.

This clonotype has ten or more counts. This sequence joins TRBV7-2 and TRBJ2-3, with TRBD2 matching over 9 bases. Per germline, CDR1 SGHTA and CDR2 FQGNSA. The CDR3 extends over 17 amino acids. Unmatched junction bases numbered 4, after V lost 0 bases and J lost 0 bases. In nucleotides, the CDR3 is TGTGCCAGCAGCTTAGCGGGTAGCGGGGGAAGCACAGATACGCAGTATTTT. Protein: CASSLAGSGGSTDTQYF.

This clonotype came up many times. The chain combines TRBV7-2 with TRBJ2-3, with TRBD2 matching over 14 bases. J lost 0 bases, V lost 0 bases, and 2 bases had no gene match. Germline V gene data show CDR1 as SGHTA and CDR2 as FQGNSA. The CDR3 has 18 amino acids. The CDR3 region has the DNA TGTGCCAGCAGCTTAGCGGGACTAGCGGGAGTTAGCACAGATACGCAGTATTTT. This codes for CASSLAGLAGVSTDTQYF. Filled out from reference TRBV7-2 and TRBJ2-3, the complete variable domain reads GAGVSQSPSNKVTEKGKDVELRCDPISGHTALYWYRQSLGQGLEFLIYFQGNSAPDKSGLPSDRFSAERTGGSVSTLTIQRTQQEDSAVYLCASSLAGLAGVSTDTQYFGPGTRLTVL.

This clonotype was recorded many times. V usage is TRBV12-3 or TRBV12-4 and J usage is TRBJ2-1; TRBD2 aligns across 9 bases. The CDR3 is made up of 15 amino acids. Trimming removed 6 bases from V and 1 base from J; junction bases left unmatched: 4. The CDR3 is CASSPLAGSYNEQFF. CDR3 nucleotides: TGTGCCAGCAGCCCCCTAGCGGGGTCCTACAATGAGCAGTTCTTC.

Only a few counts were recorded for this clonotype. The chain links TRBV5-4 to TRBJ2-3, with a tentative D call TRBD2 (6 bases). CDR1 is SGHNT and CDR2 is YYREEE in the germline V gene (reference sequence). V lost 0 bases and J lost 2, with 10 bases in between. The CDR3 extends over 15 amino acids. CDR3 nucleotide sequence: TGTGCCAGCAGCTTGGCGGGGACTGCCACAGATACGCAGTATTTT. Its protein product is CASSLAGTATDTQYF.

This clonotype showed up just once. Possible read error: a much larger clone is one base away. V is TRBV18 and J is TRBJ2-5; D possibly matches TRBD1 or TRBD2 (5 bases each). V was clipped by 1 base and J by 1 base, with 10 bases between them. Per germline, CDR1 KGHSH and CDR2 LQKENI. This CDR3 has 15 amino acids. The CDR3 sequence: CASSPRPGTQETQYF. In DNA form, the CDR3 reads TGTGCCAGCTCACCACGCCCAGGGACCCAAGAGACCCAGTACTTC.

V is TRBV12-3 or TRBV12-4 and J is TRBJ1-3; D remains unclear. The V and J ends lost 5 bases and 4 bases respectively, with 12 bases between them. CDR3 length: 14 amino acids. The CDR3 nucleotides are TGTGCCAGCAGTCTTCACAGAGCCGGAAACACCATATATTTT. Translating gives CASSLHRAGNTIYF.

This chain joins TRBV7-9 and TRBJ1-3; the D gene is possibly TRBD1 (5 bases). CDR1 is SEHNR, CDR2 FQNEAQ, per germline (reference sequence). Trimming removed 8 bases at V and 0 bases at J, with 11 bases between. This CDR3 has 14 amino acids. CDR3 nucleotides: TGTGCCAGCCGAGACAGTACCTCTGGAAACACCATATATTTT. Its translation: CASRDSTSGNTIYF.

This clonotype was seen at least ten times. V usage is TRBV10-2 and J usage is TRBJ2-3; a weak D match, TRBD2 (6 bases). In germline, CDR1 is WSHSY, CDR2 SAAADI. With 0 bases removed from V and 2 bases from J, the gap between germline ends came to 15 bases. This CDR3 has 17 amino acids. CDR3 amino acids: CASSESGRRDPTDTQYF. In nucleotides, the CDR3 is TGCGCCAGCAGTGAGTCGGGTCGGCGGGATCCCACAGATACGCAGTATTTT.

This chain uses TRBV7-8 with TRBJ1-3; D gene unclear. V was cut by 5 bases and J by 4 bases, with 12 bases left in between. Germline assignment: CDR1 SGHVS and CDR2 FQNEAQ. This CDR3 is built from 14 residues. The CDR3 region has the DNA TGTGCCAGCAGCAGAGCGGGTACGGGAAACACCATATATTTT. Translating it yields CASSRAGTGNTIYF.

This clonotype was recorded at least ten times. This sequence joins TRBV2 and TRBJ2-7; TRBD2 agrees at 9 bases. Per the germline V gene, CDR1 is SNHLY and CDR2 is FYNNEI. This CDR3 comprises 11 residues. The junction had 2 bases not matched to a gene; V was cut back by 10 bases and J by 4 bases. CDR3 region: CATTSGYEQYF. CDR3 nucleotide sequence: TGTGCCACCACTAGCGGGTACGAGCAGTACTTC.